This T cell receptor beta chain was sequenced for a study of cytomegalovirus exposure and HLA in healthy donors. The PCR was carried out with 60 Vbeta primers and 13 Jbeta primers. Libraries were prepared by immunoSEQ multiplex PCR; TCRdb keeps only in-frame clonotypes and omits some of them. This sample's table reports 25,000 to 35,000 clones. The CDR3 covers 13 residues. From germline, CDR1 is SGHVS and CDR2 FNYEAQ. With 5 bases clipped from V and 6 bases from J, the junction kept 3 bases outside the gene matches. The sequence was obtained from a woman aged 40 to 55 in good health and CMV-seropositive. The sequencing sample was made of PBMCs. This sequence joins TRBV7-6 and TRBJ2-2; 7 nucleotides match TRBD2. In DNA form, the CDR3 reads TGTGCCAGCAGCAATCGGGGGGCCGGGGAGCTGTTTTTT. It specifies CASSNRGAGELFF.